The entry below describes one TCR beta chain. Per the study methods: Reference gene primer amplification gave estimated nucleated cell counts. Sequencing was performed with immunoSEQ multiplex PCR; in TCRdb, only in-frame clones are kept and a portion is missing. The DNA gave D and trimming, while V, J and clone size come from that table. The sample includes about 210,000 clones, almost 90% of them seen just once. This record comes from a study of blood T cell repertoires in COVID-19. For the study at large: The study drew acute and convalescent COVID-19 samples from the United States, Italy and Spain. The cDNA or gDNA used as material had been derived from T cells, B-cell-depleted T cells, or PBMCs.

Sequenced input: peripheral blood. The TCR was taken from a young man with active or convalescent COVID-19.

CDR3 DNA: TGTGCCAGTCGCGGGTCTAGCGGGCTCGGCGAGCAGTACTTC. Its protein product is CASRGSSGLGEQYF. The V and J genes are TRBV19 and TRBJ2-7; 8 nucleotides align to TRBD2. Unmatched junction bases numbered 12, after V lost 8 bases and J lost 6 bases. CDR3 length: 14 amino acids. CDR1 and CDR2 (germline): LNHDA, SQIVND (reference sequence).